The T cell receptor (beta chain) under discussion was sequenced for a study of cytomegalovirus exposure and HLA in healthy donors (dated by TCRdb to between 2016 and 2019). Background on the whole study: The 650 to 750 repertoires of the first cohort and the approximately 130 validation repertoires were produced on the same platform, according to a later analysis. The study aimed to test whether signatures of past pathogen exposure could be identified by cataloging public T cell receptors. Besides the first cohort of roughly 700 subjects, a separate validation cohort made up of 120 different subjects was used. The study combined high-throughput TCR immunosequencing, statistical association of individual TCRs with disease status, and machine learning to predict cytomegalovirus infection status. Points the paper makes about the study in general: A total of 150 or so TCR beta chains were listed by the study as associated with cytomegalovirus. In both the original and validation cohorts, the classifier was reported to diagnose cytomegalovirus status with high specificity and sensitivity. According to the authors, the approach could potentially be generalized to other disease states and immunological phenotypes. Across donors, most TCR sequences were observed very rarely, whereas some public TCRs were present in many individuals. Of the cluster scores, approximately 94% were above 0 in a later analysis, which found that TCRs clustered in the first cohort also tended to co-occur in the roughly 130 validation repertoires. Three of the identified cytomegalovirus-associated TCR beta chains were confirmed in vitro to be specific for cytomegalovirus antigens. The validation cohort had no HLA typing available for a later analysis, so co-occurrence within that cohort was assessed over all 120 or so repertoires.

Libraries were constructed by the immunoSEQ multiplex PCR assay. The authors' pipeline ran thus. A statistical classification framework was built for diagnosing cytomegalovirus status from the catalog of TCR beta chain sequences. What TCRdb holds here is the immuneACCESS table cut down to in-frame rearrangements. Part of the clones is not present; checked against another copy, under half of the missing clones reflect an unresolved V gene, and the others are unexplained. V, J and clone size reflect that table, while D and trimming were determined from the DNA. The sample table records 86,000 or so clones; 90% to 96% of these occur just once. The ten largest clones capture 1.6% of the sample. The donors belonged to the validation cohort of around 120 subjects, which was separate from the approximately 700-subject first cohort. Points on this clone: It lacks a known antigen. No base qualities exist here, and no much larger clone lies one base off it.

Trimming accounts for 3 bases at V and 7 bases at J, while the number of junction bases matched to no gene is 4. For CDR1 and CDR2, the germline V gene lists MGHRA and YSYEKL. The CDR3 contains 14 residues, cysteine and phenylalanine counted. Of all the DNA, just the CDR3 is kept, 42 bases in frame from base 1. Sequences were obtained from PBMCs. The V and J segments used are TRBV4-1 and TRBJ1-4; 8 middle bases align to TRBD1. The clonotype was recovered from a man younger than 30 in good health and CMV-seropositive. CDR3 loop: CASSQTGDSEKLFF. The DNA sequence is given as TGCGCCAGCAGCCAGACAGGGGATAGTGAAAAACTGTTTTTT.